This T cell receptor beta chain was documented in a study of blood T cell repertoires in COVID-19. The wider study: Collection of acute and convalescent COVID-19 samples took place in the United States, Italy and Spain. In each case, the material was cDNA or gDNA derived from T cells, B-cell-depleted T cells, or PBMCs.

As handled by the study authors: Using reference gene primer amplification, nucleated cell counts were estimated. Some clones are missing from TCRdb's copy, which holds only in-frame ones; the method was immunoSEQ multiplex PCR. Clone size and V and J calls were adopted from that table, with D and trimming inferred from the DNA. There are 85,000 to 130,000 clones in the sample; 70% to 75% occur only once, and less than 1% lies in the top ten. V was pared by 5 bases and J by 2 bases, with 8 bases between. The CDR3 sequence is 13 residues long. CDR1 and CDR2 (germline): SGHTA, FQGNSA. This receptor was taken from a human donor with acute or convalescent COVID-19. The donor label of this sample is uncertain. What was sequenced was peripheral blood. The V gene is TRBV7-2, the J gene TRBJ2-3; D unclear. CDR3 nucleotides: TGTGCCAGCAGCGGTTACTTCACAGATACGCAGTATTTT. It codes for CASSGYFTDTQYF.